These 16 T cell receptor beta chains came from one sample sequenced in a study of shared clonotypes between healthy human individuals. Naive CD8 cells, CD45RO-negative and positively selected for CCR7, excluded terminally differentiated effector memory CD45RA+ cells. TCRdb keeps only in-frame clones here, not all; method: immunoSEQ multiplex PCR. The repertoire consists of around 1.9 million clones, with around 95% occurring once and the leading ten covering over 1.5%. Sample: naive CD8+ T cells from PBMCs. Receptors originate from a man between 18 and 29 years old in good health. Some clones in this sample may be carry-over from other donors' samples.

The chain joins TRBV6-1 to TRBJ2-7, with 9 bases that match TRBD1. CDR1 is MNHNS, CDR2 SASEGT, per germline. The CDR3 sequence is 15 residues long. V was pared by 7 bases and J by 3 bases, with 10 bases of the junction left unmatched. CDR3 protein: CASTLARTGVYEQYF. CDR3 bases: TGTGCCAGCACCCTCGCGAGGACAGGGGTCTACGAGCAGTACTTC.

CDR3 coding DNA: TGTGCCATCAGTGGGACTAGCGGGAGCGACGAGCAGTACTTC. It is translated as CAISGTSGSDEQYF. The J gene is TRBJ2-7, the V gene TRBV10-3, with 13 bases aligning to TRBD2. The germline V gene encodes CDR1 ENHRY and CDR2 SYGVKD. CDR3 length: 14 residues. The V gene end was trimmed by 4 bases and the J gene end by 5 bases; junction bases not matched to a gene: 2.

The J gene is TRBJ1-1, the V gene TRBV27; D is unresolved. In germline, CDR1 is MNHEY, CDR2 SMNVEV (reference sequence). V dropped 5 bases and J dropped 1 base, with 14 bases sitting between them. This CDR3 is built from 15 residues. Here the CDR3 reads CASSLRGDRNTEAFF. The CDR3 DNA reads TGTGCCAGCAGTCTTCGGGGAGATCGGAACACTGAAGCTTTCTTT.

The chain combines TRBV5-4 with TRBJ2-7; 10 bases are a match to TRBD1. Per the germline V gene, CDR1 is SGHNT and CDR2 is YYREEE (reference sequence). This CDR3 spans 15 amino acids. V shed 4 bases, J shed 5 bases, and the junction held 9 bases outside the gene matches. The CDR3 coding sequence is TGTGCCAGCAGCCCCCAGGGGACAGGGGACCACGAGCAGTACTTC. Its protein is CASSPQGTGDHEQYF. Full variable domain (rest looked up from reference TRBV5-4 and TRBJ2-7): ETGVTQSPTHLIKTRGQQVTLRCSSQSGHNTVSWYQQALGQGPQFIFQYYREEENGRGNFPPRFSGLQFPNYSSELNVNALELDDSALYLCASSPQGTGDHEQYFGPGTRLTVT.

The chain recombines TRBV14 with TRBJ2-7, with 12 bases identical to TRBD2. The ends lost 4 bases at V and 2 bases at J; junction bases unmatched: 9. Per germline, CDR1 SGHDN and CDR2 FVKESK. This CDR3 has 17 residues. CDR3 residues: CASSRGLAGLPPYEQYF. The DNA for the CDR3 is TGTGCCAGCAGCCGAGGACTAGCGGGACTCCCCCCCTACGAGCAGTACTTC.

The chain couples TRBV2 to TRBJ2-7; D may be TRBD1 (7 bases). Trimming cost V 4 bases and J 4 bases, with 14 bases left between them. The CDR3 spans 14 residues. Looked up from germline, CDR1 is SNHLY and CDR2 is FYNNEI. The chain's CDR3 is CASSAPTGRYEQYF. DNA for the CDR3: TGTGCCAGCAGTGCCCCGACAGGGAGGTACGAGCAGTACTTC.

The table lists this clone with a few counts. This rearrangement joins TRBV10-3 to TRBJ2-7; 9 nucleotides align to TRBD1. Unmatched junction bases numbered 7, after V lost 10 bases and J lost 6 bases. The CDR3 covers 12 residues. Germline-derived CDR1 and CDR2 are ENHRY and SYGVKD. CDR3 in DNA: TGTGCCAGCCCAACAGGGGGCTTCGAGCAGTACTTC. Amino acid sequence: CASPTGGFEQYF.

A word on this clone: The sample carries other DNA sequences with the same CDR3. The chain has TRBV5-1 and TRBJ1-5, with TRBD1 matching 8 bases. The CDR3 runs 14 residues. Germline lookup yields CDR1 SGHRS and CDR2 YFSETQ. With 2 bases clipped from V and 6 bases from J, the junction kept 4 bases outside the gene matches. This CDR3 reads CASSFGTGGQPQHF. Here the CDR3 DNA reads TGCGCCAGCAGCTTCGGTACAGGGGGTCAGCCCCAGCATTTT.

The J gene is TRBJ1-2, the V gene TRBV27; the D gene is possibly TRBD1 (6 bases). CDR1 is MNHEY, CDR2 SMNVEV, per germline (reference sequence). V was pared by 8 bases and J by 4 bases, with 11 bases between. CDR3 length equals 12 residues. The CDR3 loop is CASWGALYGYTF. The CDR3 coding sequence is TGTGCCAGCTGGGGGGCACTCTATGGCTACACCTTC.

The V and J genes are TRBV7-9 and TRBJ1-2, with no clear D. Germline V lookup: CDR1 SEHNR, CDR2 FQNEAQ (reference sequence). This CDR3 has 13 amino acids. Deletions cut 5 bases from V and 6 bases from J, with 13 bases between. CDR3 protein: CASSPPLRNGYTF. CDR3 nucleotides: TGTGCCAGCAGCCCCCCCTTGAGAAATGGCTACACCTTC.

This chain links TRBV11-3 with TRBJ2-1, with a possible D match to TRBD1 (6 bases). Trimming removed 4 bases from V and 2 bases from J, with 12 bases in between. Germline loops: CDR1 SGHNT, CDR2 YENEEA. The CDR3 extends over 15 amino acids. DNA of the CDR3: TGTGCCAGCAGCTATTTAGGACAGCCCTACAATGAGCAGTTCTTC. This encodes CASSYLGQPYNEQFF.

V is TRBV19 and J is TRBJ2-7; D unresolved. V lost 5 bases to trimming and J lost 0 bases, with 14 bases between them. The CDR3 totals 15 residues. Germline CDR1 LNHDA, CDR2 SQIVND (reference sequence). This chain's CDR3 is CASSLRPGPSYEQYF. The CDR3 DNA is TGTGCCAGTAGTTTAAGACCGGGCCCCTCCTACGAGCAGTACTTC.

In DNA, the CDR3 is TGTGCCAGCAGCTTAATCGCGGCCCCAACCTACGAGCAGTACTTC. This gives the protein CASSLIAAPTYEQYF. This chain connects TRBV7-6 to TRBJ2-7; D not certain. CDR1 is SGHVS and CDR2 is FNYEAQ in the germline V gene. This CDR3 has 15 residues. V lost 2 bases and J 2 bases, leaving 13 bases between the germline ends.

V and J are TRBV9 and TRBJ2-7; D perhaps matches TRBD2 (6 bases). This CDR3 contains 13 residues. V shed 6 bases and J shed 5 bases, with 15 bases lying between them. Germline V gives CDR1 SGDLS, CDR2 YYNGEE. The CDR3 region is CASNLLGGDEQYF. The CDR3 bases are TGTGCCAGCAACCTTTTGGGGGGAGACGAGCAGTACTTC. The whole variable domain, filled in from reference TRBV9 and TRBJ2-7, reads DSGVTQTPKHLITATGQRVTLRCSPRSGDLSVYWYQQSLDQGLQFLIQYYNGEERAKGNILERFSAQQFPDLHSELNLSSLELGDSALYFCASNLLGGDEQYFGPGTRLTVT.

The gene calls are TRBV7-8 and TRBJ2-7; 12 bases map to TRBD1. Germline assignment: CDR1 SGHVS and CDR2 FQNEAQ. The V segment lost 5 bases and the J segment 4 bases; nucleotides outside the gene matches: 3. The CDR3 has 14 residues. The CDR3 loop reads CASSEGQGAYEQYF. The CDR3 nucleotides are TGTGCCAGCAGCGAGGGACAGGGGGCTTACGAGCAGTACTTC. The full variable domain, with the rest looked up from reference TRBV7-8 and TRBJ2-7, is GAGVSQSPRYKVAKRGQDVALRCDPISGHVSLFWYQQALGQGPEFLTYFQNEAQLDKSGLPSDRFFAERPEGSVSTLKIQRTQQEDSAVYLCASSEGQGAYEQYFGPGTRLTVT.

CDR3 amino acids: CASSYTYKKETQYF. CDR3 nucleotide sequence: TGTGCCAGCAGTTACACATATAAGAAAGAGACCCAGTACTTC. The chain employs TRBV6-5 and TRBJ2-5; D call uncertain. This CDR3 comprises 14 residues. Germline V gene sequence: CDR1 MNHEY, CDR2 SVGAGI. Trimming shortened V by 2 bases and J by 3 bases, and 10 bases separated the two germline ends.